These T cell receptor beta chains were read from a single sample in a study of graft-versus-host responses after intestinal transplantation. These receptors have no known antigen. Profiled with immunoSEQ multiplex PCR; TCRdb holds only in-frame clones, not every one. The sample yields 130,000 to 150,000 clones, about nine tenths seen once. The source material was unstimulated CD4+ T cells sorted from spleen or lymph node cells, sampled before intestinal transplant. Receptor source: a human donor who received an intestinal transplant. Each CDR3 is given with its conserved first and last residue. A D gene is named only where the DNA matches it firmly. Where a row states a size, it is once, few, many or the class of an expanded clone; other rows omit it.

V gene: TRBV19
clone size: NA
J gene: TRBJ1-2
D gene: NA
CDR3 protein: CASKGEAGYTF
CDR3 DNA: TGTGCCAGCAAGGGGGAGGCTGGCTACACCTTC

V gene: TRBV6-6
clone size: once
J gene: TRBJ2-1
D gene: NA
CDR3 protein: CASRRGLTYNEQFF
CDR3 DNA: TGTGCCAGCAGAAGGGGCCTTACCTACAATGAGCAGTTCTTC

V gene: TRBV5-4
clone size: NA
J gene: TRBJ2-5
D gene: NA
CDR3 protein: CASSTYRRQEQETQYF
CDR3 DNA: TGTGCCAGCAGCACATACCGACGGCAAGAACAAGAGACCCAGTACTTC

V gene: TRBV19
clone size: NA
J gene: TRBJ2-5
D gene: NA
CDR3 protein: CASSIGAEQYF
CDR3 DNA: TGTGCCAGTAGTATAGGTGCGGAGCAGTACTTC

V gene: TRBV15
clone size: NA
J gene: TRBJ2-7
D gene: TRBD1
CDR3 protein: CATSRPETGFYEQYF
CDR3 DNA: TGTGCCACCAGCAGACCCGAGACAGGGTTCTACGAGCAGTACTTC

V gene: TRBV7-9
clone size: few
J gene: TRBJ2-7
D gene: NA
CDR3 protein: CASSPGTPPYEQYF
CDR3 DNA: TGTGCCAGCAGCCCCGGGACTCCCCCCTACGAGCAGTACTTC

V gene: TRBV15
clone size: NA
J gene: TRBJ2-7
D gene: NA
CDR3 protein: CATSRAMGLLDEQYF
CDR3 DNA: TGTGCCACCAGCAGAGCTATGGGGTTGTTGGACGAGCAGTACTTC

V gene: TRBV30
clone size: NA
J gene: TRBJ1-3
D gene: NA
CDR3 protein: CAWSLGFPGGNTIYF
CDR3 DNA: TGTGCCTGGAGTTTGGGTTTTCCAGGGGGAAACACCATATATTTT

V gene: TRBV9
clone size: NA
J gene: TRBJ2-7
D gene: NA
CDR3 protein: CASSVEGAGIYEQYF
CDR3 DNA: TGTGCCAGCAGCGTAGAAGGGGCAGGGATTTACGAGCAGTACTTC

V gene: TRBV7-9
clone size: NA
J gene: TRBJ2-1
D gene: NA
CDR3 protein: CASSLAAGEQFF
CDR3 DNA: TGTGCCAGCAGCTTAGCGGCAGGTGAGCAGTTCTTC

V gene: TRBV19
clone size: NA
J gene: TRBJ2-5
D gene: TRBD1
CDR3 protein: CASSISAGGETQYF
CDR3 DNA: TGTGCCAGTAGTATATCGGCAGGGGGTGAGACCCAGTACTTC

V gene: TRBV28
clone size: once
J gene: TRBJ2-7
D gene: NA
CDR3 protein: CASSRPRAGEQYF
CDR3 DNA: TGTGCCAGCAGTCGCCCCAGGGCGGGCGAGCAGTACTTC

V gene: TRBV30
clone size: NA
J gene: TRBJ1-5
D gene: TRBD1
CDR3 protein: CAWSVSWGQGALLSNQPQHF
CDR3 DNA: TGTGCCTGGAGTGTCAGTTGGGGACAGGGGGCGCTTCTTAGCAATCAGCCCCAGCATTTT

V gene: TRBV30
clone size: once
J gene: TRBJ2-5
D gene: TRBD2
CDR3 protein: CAWISGRAPETQYF
CDR3 DNA: TGTGCCTGGATTAGCGGGAGGGCCCCAGAGACCCAGTACTTC

V gene: TRBV18
clone size: once
J gene: TRBJ2-7
D gene: NA
CDR3 protein: CASSPPYSSEQYF
CDR3 DNA: TGTGCCAGCTCACCACCCTACAGCTCCGAGCAGTACTTC

V gene: TRBV27
clone size: once
J gene: TRBJ2-5
D gene: TRBD1
CDR3 protein: CASSSKTGWRETQYF
CDR3 DNA: TGTGCCAGCAGTTCTAAGACAGGGTGGCGAGAGACCCAGTACTTC

V gene: TRBV11-2
clone size: NA
J gene: TRBJ2-1
D gene: NA
CDR3 protein: CASSLPVDPYNEQFF
CDR3 DNA: TGTGCCAGCAGCTTACCGGTAGATCCCTACAATGAGCAGTTCTTC